The 31 T cell receptor beta chains listed next were all sequenced from one sample in a study of beta chain features in type 1 diabetes. Expressed TCRB transcripts were sequenced because the entire RNA isolate underwent reverse transcription. The assay was immunoSEQ multiplex PCR, and TCRdb's table has in-frame clones only and misses some. The data show under 800,000 clones, 15% to 18% seen once. Input material: naive CD4+ T cells from blood. The receptors here all came from a man younger than 35 in good health.

This clone has only a few counts. The J gene is TRBJ2-5, the V gene TRBV29-1; D possibly corresponds to TRBD2 (6 bases). V lost 3 bases and J lost 5, with 16 bases in between. CDR1 is SQVTM, CDR2 ANQGSEA, per germline. CDR3 length: 14 amino acids. The CDR3 DNA is TGCAGCGTTGACCAGTCGCTAGCGACGGAGACCCAGTACTTC. Amino acid sequence: CSVDQSLATETQYF.

The chain carries TRBV28 and TRBJ1-5, with D maybe TRBD1 (5 bases). V was shortened by 3 bases and J by 3 bases, with 12 bases between the two germline ends. This CDR3 is built from 15 residues. Germline loops: CDR1 MDHEN, CDR2 SYDVKM. The CDR3, as DNA: TGTGCCAGCAGTTTTTGGCAGGGTATCAATCAGCCCCAGCATTTT. Translation: CASSFWQGINQPQHF.

V gene TRBV4-1 combines with J gene TRBJ2-5; D is ambiguous. The CDR3 has 15 amino acids. Trimming left V 4 bases short and J 1 base short, with 13 bases between. Germline V CDR1 and CDR2: MGHRA, YSYEKL. The CDR3 sequence: CASSRVGASQETQYF. CDR3 DNA: TGCGCCAGCAGCCGAGTGGGCGCCTCCCAAGAGACCCAGTACTTC.

A few counts support this clone. V usage is TRBV28 and J usage is TRBJ2-1; D unclear. CDR1 is MDHEN, CDR2 SYDVKM, per germline. Trimming took off 3 bases at V and 3 bases at J, with 6 bases between the two ends. The length of the CDR3 is 13 residues. The CDR3 DNA is TGTGCCAGCAGTTTTGGGTTCTACAATGAGCAGTTCTTC. It is translated as CASSFGFYNEQFF.

This chain links TRBV5-4 with TRBJ2-1, with 9 bases aligning to TRBD2. Germline assignment: CDR1 SGHNT and CDR2 YYREEE (reference sequence). V gave up 1 base and J gave up 5 bases; unmatched junction bases: 7. This CDR3 is built from 16 residues. DNA of the CDR3: TGTGCCAGCAGCTTGAAGGCGGGAGGGCCCCACAATGAGCAGTTCTTC. This gives the protein CASSLKAGGPHNEQFF.

This clone was seen more than once but under ten times. The chain recombines TRBV19 with TRBJ2-1; 8 bases align to TRBD1. The V and J ends lost 4 bases and 7 bases, in that order; junction bases with no gene match: 3. The CDR3 totals 13 residues. Germline V CDR1 and CDR2: LNHDA, SQIVND (reference sequence). This CDR3 is CASSTTGANEQFF. The CDR3 bases are TGTGCCAGTAGTACGACAGGGGCGAATGAGCAGTTCTTC.

The V gene is TRBV6-5, the J gene TRBJ2-5; D call uncertain. Trimming left V 2 bases short and J 0 bases short, with 10 bases between. Germline assignment: CDR1 MNHEY and CDR2 SVGAGI. The CDR3 runs to 15 residues. CDR3 loop: CASSYDMADQETQYF. CDR3 bases: TGTGCCAGCAGTTACGATATGGCGGACCAAGAGACCCAGTACTTC.

This chain links TRBV12-5 with TRBJ2-5, with a weak D call TRBD2 (7 bases). Germline V gene data show CDR1 as LGHNT and CDR2 as FRNRAP. CDR3 length: 15 residues. V was clipped by 5 bases and J by 7 bases, with 20 bases between them. The CDR3 sequence is CASGRPPRGPSTQYF. In DNA form, the CDR3 reads TGTGCTAGTGGTCGCCCTCCGCGGGGGCCATCGACCCAGTACTTC.

This clone was recorded a few times. The chain combines TRBV6-1 with TRBJ2-1; possibly TRBD2 for D (6 bases). Looked up from germline, CDR1 is MNHNS and CDR2 is SASEGT. The ends were cut back, 4 bases at V and 7 bases at J, with 11 bases in the middle. This CDR3 is 13 amino acids long. CDR3 protein: CASSVGGRNEQFF. The CDR3 bases are TGTGCCAGCAGTGTAGGAGGGAGGAATGAGCAGTTCTTC.

The chain recombines TRBV6-5 with TRBJ1-1; TRBD1 aligns across 12 bases. V trimming: 6 bases; J trimming: 5 bases; junction bases outside the gene matches: 4. CDR1 and CDR2 from the germline V gene are MNHEY and SVGAGI. The CDR3 contains 14 residues. The DNA of the CDR3 is TGTGCCAGCAGCGGGACAGGGGGCTTGACTGAAGCTTTCTTT. Translation gives CASSGTGGLTEAFF.

The rearrangement links TRBV18 to TRBJ1-5; 11 nucleotides align to TRBD1. The CDR3 is 16 amino acids. The germline CDR1 and CDR2 sequences are KGHSH and LQKENI. The V segment lost 6 bases and the J segment 3 bases; nucleotides outside the gene matches: 7. CDR3 protein: CASSGQGAGFNQPQHF. The DNA for the CDR3 is TGTGCCAGCTCCGGACAGGGGGCAGGATTCAATCAGCCCCAGCATTTT.

This clone was counted a few times. The CDR3 DNA reads as TGCGCCAGCAGCCCGGGACAGGGCGGAGAGACCCAGTACTTC. Protein: CASSPGQGGETQYF. The rearrangement uses TRBV4-1 and TRBJ2-5; 9 nucleotides match TRBD1. From germline, CDR1 is MGHRA and CDR2 YSYEKL. The CDR3 extends over 14 amino acids. The V and J ends lost 4 bases and 4 bases, in that order; junction bases with no gene match: 4.

This clone appeared a few times. The chain links TRBV7-2 to TRBJ1-1; D may be TRBD1 (5 bases). V lost 5 bases to trimming and J lost 1 base, with 8 bases between them. This CDR3 is built from 13 residues. Germline V gene lookup returns CDR1 SGHTA and CDR2 FQGNSA. The CDR3 protein is CASSKQENTEAFF. As DNA, the CDR3 is TGTGCCAGCAGCAAACAGGAGAACACTGAAGCTTTCTTT.

This clone was found many times. The chain recombines TRBV14 with TRBJ2-1; unclear D gene. Germline-derived CDR1 and CDR2 are SGHDN and FVKESK. This CDR3 has 14 residues. Trimming pared 4 bases from V and 3 bases from J, leaving 10 bases between. The CDR3 DNA reads as TGTGCCAGCAGCCGCCGGGCCTTCTACAATGAGCAGTTCTTC. Protein sequence: CASSRRAFYNEQFF.

The chain couples TRBV7-9 to TRBJ2-3; the match to TRBD2 covers 8 bases. The CDR3 is 16 residues long. The trim removed 5 bases at V and 5 bases at J, leaving 12 bases unmatched. Germline CDR1 is SEHNR and CDR2 is FQNEAQ (reference sequence). The CDR3 region has the DNA TGTGCCAGCAGCCTCCTTTTCGGACTAGCCATAGATACGCAGTATTTT. This translates into CASSLLFGLAIDTQYF.

This clone appeared a few times. The chain is built from TRBV2 and TRBJ2-1; no clear D. Germline CDR1 and CDR2: SNHLY and FYNNEI. The V end lost 6 bases, the J end lost 3 bases, and 3 bases lay between the germline ends. This CDR3 has 11 amino acids. CDR3 bases: TGTGCCAGCAGGATCTACAATGAGCAGTTCTTC. As protein: CASRIYNEQFF.

The rearrangement joins TRBV25-1 to TRBJ1-1; unclear D gene. This CDR3 comprises 14 residues. The V end lost 3 bases, the J end lost 1 base, and 9 bases lay between the germline ends. Germline loops: CDR1 MGHDK, CDR2 SYGVNS. CDR3 nucleotides: TGTGCCAGCAGTGATGCTATCCGGAACACTGAAGCTTTCTTT. This sequence encodes CASSDAIRNTEAFF.

The chain carries TRBV6-1 and TRBJ2-1; 9 nucleotides agree with TRBD2. Germline CDR1 reads MNHNS; CDR2 reads SASEGT. This CDR3 comprises 15 residues. The ends lost 2 bases at V and 9 bases at J; junction bases unmatched: 8. The CDR3 loop is CASSEFGTSRPEQFF. CDR3 coding DNA: TGTGCCAGCAGTGAATTCGGGACTAGCCGTCCTGAGCAGTTCTTC.

The table lists this clone with a few counts. The gene calls are TRBV6-6 and TRBJ1-1; D unresolved. The CDR3 length is 12 residues. V dropped 8 bases and J dropped 4 bases, with 11 bases sitting between them. CDR1 MNHNY and CDR2 SVGAGI come from the germline V gene (reference sequence). CDR3: CASGTRATEAFF. The CDR3 DNA sequence: TGTGCCAGCGGAACCCGAGCCACTGAAGCTTTCTTT.

The CDR3 spells CASGSYAAPDTQYF. In DNA, the CDR3 is TGTGCTAGTGGTTCCTATGCTGCCCCAGATACGCAGTATTTT. The rearrangement links TRBV12-5 to TRBJ2-3; D remains ambiguous. The CDR3 sequence is 14 residues long. Looked up from germline, CDR1 is LGHNT and CDR2 is FRNRAP. V lost 4 bases, J lost 4 bases, and 12 bases lay in between. The complete variable domain, with remaining parts taken from reference TRBV12-5 and TRBJ2-3, reads DARVTQTPRHKVTEMGQEVTMRCQPILGHNTVFWYRQTMMQGLELLAYFRNRAPLDDSGMPKDRFSAEMPDATLATLKIQPSEPRDSAVYFCASGSYAAPDTQYFGPGTRLTVL.

This clone has just a few counts. One end of the junction does not line up with germline, which may come from a read error. The rearrangement uses TRBV10-3 and TRBJ2-1, with D unclear. The CDR3 runs to 12 residues. Germline CDR1 is ENHRY and CDR2 is SYGVKD. As DNA, the CDR3 is TGTGCCAGCAGTGAAGTGAGCAATGAGCAGTTCTTC. It specifies CASSEVSNEQFF.

The V and J genes are TRBV6-5 and TRBJ2-3; a weak D match, TRBD2 (6 bases). CDR1 MNHEY and CDR2 SVGAGI come from the germline V gene. Trimming stripped 7 bases from V and 7 bases from J, with 15 bases between. This CDR3 is built from 13 residues. CDR3 coding DNA: TGTGCCAGCACCGCACCCGGGGGAAATACGCAGTATTTT. Its translation is CASTAPGGNTQYF.

The chain uses TRBV9 and TRBJ2-7, with D possibly called TRBD1 or TRBD2 (5 bases each). V was cut by 0 bases and J by 3 bases, with 10 bases left in between. CDR3 length: 14 amino acids. Germline CDR1 and CDR2: SGDLS and YYNGEE. Here the CDR3 reads CASSVEGTNYEQYF. DNA for the CDR3: TGTGCCAGCAGCGTAGAGGGGACCAACTACGAGCAGTACTTC.

The sample holds a few counts of this clone. The CDR3 sequence is CASSRRQGGSDTQYF. CDR3 sequence (DNA): TGTGCCAGCAGTCGACGACAGGGGGGTTCAGATACGCAGTATTTT. The rearrangement uses TRBV6-6 and TRBJ2-3; 9 bases fit TRBD1. V was clipped by 5 bases and J by 4 bases; unmatched bases: 7. This CDR3 contains 15 residues. Germline V CDR1 and CDR2: MNHNY, SVGAGI (reference sequence).

Worth noting for this clone: This sample includes further DNA sequences coding for the same CDR3. V and J are TRBV5-6 and TRBJ2-5; TRBD1 agrees at 9 bases. V shed 0 bases, J shed 5 bases, and the junction held 2 bases outside the gene matches. This CDR3 region has 14 residues. The germline gives CDR1 SGHDT, CDR2 YYEEEE. CDR3 region: CASSLDRGRETQYF. For the CDR3, the DNA is TGTGCCAGCAGCTTGGACAGGGGGCGGGAGACCCAGTACTTC.

This clone showed up just a few times. The gene calls are TRBV15 and TRBJ1-5, with D hard to call. Deletions cut 0 bases from V and 0 bases from J, with 6 bases between. Germline V gives CDR1 LNHNV, CDR2 YYDKDF (reference sequence). The CDR3 loop spans 15 amino acids. Here the CDR3 reads CATSRDRISNQPQHF. CDR3 in DNA: TGTGCCACCAGCAGAGACAGGATTAGCAATCAGCCCCAGCATTTT.

This clone was detected only a few times. The V gene is TRBV7-2, the J gene TRBJ2-5, with TRBD1 as a possible D gene (6 bases). V shed 2 bases and J shed 5 bases, with 12 bases lying between them. CDR1 is SGHTA, CDR2 FQGNSA, per germline. This CDR3 has 14 residues. CDR3 DNA: TGTGCCAGCAGCTTAAAGAGGGGGATGGAGACCCAGTACTTC. Its protein is CASSLKRGMETQYF.

This clone showed up just a few times. The V gene is TRBV29-1, the J gene TRBJ2-7; 10 bases line up with TRBD1. The germline V gene encodes CDR1 SQVTM and CDR2 ANQGSEA. The V gene end was trimmed by 4 bases and the J gene end by 4 bases; junction bases not matched to a gene: 7. The CDR3 has 14 amino acids. This CDR3 reads CSVGRGTGAYEQYF. In DNA, the CDR3 is TGCAGCGTTGGACGGGGGACAGGGGCGTACGAGCAGTACTTC.

This clone came up a few times. The rearrangement uses TRBV9 and TRBJ2-3; a possible D gene is TRBD2 (6 bases). The V gene lost 5 bases and the J gene lost 4 bases, with 14 bases spanning the gap. Germline CDR1 and CDR2: SGDLS and YYNGEE. This CDR3 contains 14 residues. CDR3 region: CASSRAGPPDTQYF. The CDR3 coding sequence is TGTGCCAGCAGTCGGGCGGGACCCCCAGATACGCAGTATTTT.

This clone was seen only a few times. This sequence joins TRBV30 and TRBJ2-1; 12 bases are a match to TRBD1. Germline-derived CDR1 and CDR2 are GTSNPN and SVGIG (reference sequence). V lost 5 bases to trimming and J lost 9 bases; unmatched junction nucleotides: 8. The CDR3 contains 14 residues. The CDR3 is CAWVGQGALSEQFF. DNA for the CDR3: TGTGCCTGGGTGGGACAGGGGGCTTTGAGTGAGCAGTTCTTC.

J is TRBJ2-3 and V is TRBV5-4, with D tentatively TRBD1 or TRBD2 (6 bases each). The germline CDR1 and CDR2 sequences are SGHNT and YYREEE (reference sequence). The CDR3 contains 15 residues. V gave up 4 bases and J gave up 0 bases, with 12 bases separating them. CDR3 DNA sequence: TGTGCCAGCAGCATCCGGGGGCGTAGCACAGATACGCAGTATTTT. It codes for CASSIRGRSTDTQYF. The variable domain in full, completed from reference TRBV5-4 and TRBJ2-3, reads ETGVTQSPTHLIKTRGQQVTLRCSSQSGHNTVSWYQQALGQGPQFIFQYYREEENGRGNFPPRFSGLQFPNYSSELNVNALELDDSALYLCASSIRGRSTDTQYFGPGTRLTVL.